This is a list of T cell receptor beta chains from one sample in a study of shared clonotypes between healthy human individuals. Sequencing was performed with immunoSEQ multiplex PCR; in TCRdb, only in-frame clones are kept and a portion is missing. Of 750,000 to 1,000,000 clones in the sample, about 91% were seen once. Sequenced material: naive CD8+ T cells sorted from blood. These receptors were collected from a man aged 30 to 39 in good health. Both conserved end residues are part of each CDR3. Each record gives: D gene, V gene, J gene, clone size, CDR3 protein, CDR3 DNA. D genes are given only for firm matches. Where a row states a size, it is once, few, many or the class of an expanded clone; other rows omit it.

d_gene: TRBD2
v_gene: TRBV7-7
j_gene: TRBJ2-5
abundance: .
CDR3aa: CASSLGTGGLAGEETQYF
CDR3nt: TGTGCTAGCAGCTTAGGGACAGGGGGACTAGCGGGAGAAGAGACCCAGTACTTC

d_gene: .
v_gene: TRBV19
j_gene: TRBJ2-1
abundance: .
CDR3aa: CASSIELLYNEQFF
CDR3nt: TGTGCCAGTAGTATAGAGCTACTTTACAATGAGCAGTTCTTC

d_gene: .
v_gene: TRBV20-1
j_gene: TRBJ2-1
abundance: .
CDR3aa: CSAEKVDEQFF
CDR3nt: TGCAGTGCTGAAAAAGTGGATGAGCAGTTCTTC

d_gene: .
v_gene: TRBV5-6
j_gene: TRBJ2-7
abundance: .
CDR3aa: CASSTYLYEQYF
CDR3nt: TGTGCCAGCAGCACCTACCTCTACGAGCAGTACTTC

d_gene: .
v_gene: TRBV4-2
j_gene: TRBJ2-5
abundance: few
CDR3aa: CASSAWLGTGETQYF
CDR3nt: TGTGCCAGCTCCGCTTGGCTAGGGACGGGTGAGACCCAGTACTTC

d_gene: .
v_gene: TRBV2
j_gene: TRBJ2-2
abundance: .
CDR3aa: CASSGTPNTGELFF
CDR3nt: TGTGCCAGCAGTGGGACACCAAACACCGGGGAGCTGTTTTTT

d_gene: TRBD1
v_gene: TRBV18
j_gene: TRBJ2-7
abundance: .
CDR3aa: CASAGTGSYEQYF
CDR3nt: TGTGCCAGCGCGGGGACAGGGTCCTACGAGCAGTACTTC

d_gene: TRBD2
v_gene: TRBV5-4
j_gene: TRBJ2-7
abundance: .
CDR3aa: CASSLSLSPAGASWYEQYF
CDR3nt: TGTGCCAGCAGCTTGTCCCTGAGTCCAGCGGGAGCGTCGTGGTACGAGCAGTACTTC

d_gene: TRBD1
v_gene: TRBV10-1
j_gene: TRBJ2-7
abundance: once
CDR3aa: CASSENPGQGSYEQYF
CDR3nt: TGCGCCAGCAGTGAAAATCCGGGACAGGGCTCCTACGAGCAGTACTTC

d_gene: .
v_gene: TRBV2
j_gene: TRBJ1-2
abundance: .
CDR3aa: CASSEYKANYGYTF
CDR3nt: TGTGCCAGCAGTGAATACAAAGCTAACTATGGCTACACCTTC

d_gene: .
v_gene: TRBV10-3
j_gene: TRBJ2-1
abundance: .
CDR3aa: CAISELGQPNNEQFF
CDR3nt: TGTGCCATCAGTGAGTTGGGACAACCTAACAATGAGCAGTTCTTC

d_gene: .
v_gene: TRBV27
j_gene: TRBJ1-2
abundance: .
CDR3aa: CASSSTRKMGYGYTF
CDR3nt: TGTGCCAGCAGTTCCACAAGAAAAATGGGCTATGGCTACACCTTC

d_gene: .
v_gene: TRBV29-1
j_gene: TRBJ1-5
abundance: .
CDR3aa: CSAGRDNQPQHF
CDR3nt: TGCAGCGCGGGCCGAGACAATCAGCCCCAGCATTTT

d_gene: .
v_gene: TRBV15
j_gene: TRBJ2-1
abundance: .
CDR3aa: CATSGYKVNEQFF
CDR3nt: TGTGCCACCAGCGGATACAAGGTCAATGAGCAGTTCTTC

d_gene: .
v_gene: TRBV7-9
j_gene: TRBJ1-5
abundance: .
CDR3aa: CASSLGGVGQPQHF
CDR3nt: TGTGCCAGCAGCTTAGGGGGGGTAGGGCAGCCCCAGCATTTT

d_gene: .
v_gene: TRBV9
j_gene: TRBJ2-1
abundance: .
CDR3aa: CASSVGWGEGKDEQFF
CDR3nt: TGTGCCAGCAGCGTAGGATGGGGGGAAGGGAAGGATGAGCAGTTCTTC

d_gene: TRBD1
v_gene: TRBV14
j_gene: TRBJ2-7
abundance: .
CDR3aa: CASSPEGQPAYEQYF
CDR3nt: TGTGCCAGCAGCCCAGAGGGACAGCCCGCCTACGAGCAGTACTTC

d_gene: .
v_gene: TRBV27
j_gene: TRBJ2-7
abundance: .
CDR3aa: CASSLTTSYEQYF
CDR3nt: TGTGCCAGCAGTTTAACCACCTCCTACGAGCAGTACTTC

d_gene: TRBD2
v_gene: TRBV11-2
j_gene: TRBJ2-1
abundance: .
CDR3aa: CASSFLAGGYNEQFF
CDR3nt: TGTGCCAGCAGCTTCCTAGCGGGAGGATATAATGAGCAGTTCTTC

d_gene: TRBD1
v_gene: TRBV29-1
j_gene: TRBJ2-3
abundance: .
CDR3aa: CSGDSRTDTQYF
CDR3nt: TGCAGCGGGGACAGTCGCACAGATACGCAGTATTTT

d_gene: .
v_gene: TRBV10-3
j_gene: TRBJ2-7
abundance: .
CDR3aa: CASHGSVSNEQYF
CDR3nt: TGTGCATCCCACGGGAGTGTTAGCAACGAGCAGTACTTC

d_gene: .
v_gene: TRBV19
j_gene: TRBJ2-3
abundance: .
CDR3aa: CASSTADTQYF
CDR3nt: TGTGCCAGTAGTACCGCAGATACGCAGTATTTT

d_gene: .
v_gene: TRBV7-2
j_gene: TRBJ1-1
abundance: .
CDR3aa: CASYNGGNTEAFF
CDR3nt: TGTGCCAGCTACAACGGAGGGAACACTGAAGCTTTCTTT

d_gene: TRBD2
v_gene: TRBV7-9
j_gene: TRBJ2-2
abundance: .
CDR3aa: CASSSSLWREGHAGELFF
CDR3nt: TGTGCCAGCAGCTCCAGTCTCTGGCGGGAGGGCCACGCCGGGGAGCTGTTTTTT

d_gene: TRBD2
v_gene: TRBV7-6
j_gene: TRBJ2-5
abundance: .
CDR3aa: CASSLATSDQETQYF
CDR3nt: TGTGCCAGCAGCTTAGCAACTAGCGACCAAGAGACCCAGTACTTC

d_gene: .
v_gene: TRBV6-5
j_gene: TRBJ2-1
abundance: .
CDR3aa: CASSSGLDHEQFF
CDR3nt: TGTGCCAGCAGCTCCGGGCTAGACCATGAGCAGTTCTTC

d_gene: .
v_gene: TRBV27
j_gene: TRBJ2-7
abundance: once
CDR3aa: CASAFGGAYEQYF
CDR3nt: TGTGCCAGCGCCTTCGGGGGCGCCTACGAGCAGTACTTC

d_gene: .
v_gene: TRBV4-3
j_gene: TRBJ2-7
abundance: once
CDR3aa: CASSQDRLPGPYEQYF
CDR3nt: TGCGCCAGCAGCCAAGATCGGCTTCCAGGGCCCTACGAGCAGTACTTC

d_gene: .
v_gene: TRBV4-3
j_gene: TRBJ2-7
abundance: .
CDR3aa: CASSQGSGTALSVQYF
CDR3nt: TGCGCCAGCAGCCAAGGGTCCGGGACGGCCCTCTCAGTGCAGTACTTC

d_gene: TRBD2
v_gene: TRBV11-2
j_gene: TRBJ2-7
abundance: .
CDR3aa: CASSYPGLGLYEQYF
CDR3nt: TGTGCCAGCAGCTACCCGGGACTAGGACTCTACGAGCAGTACTTC

d_gene: .
v_gene: TRBV27
j_gene: TRBJ2-7
abundance: .
CDR3aa: CASRNGAFFEQYF
CDR3nt: TGTGCCAGCCGAAACGGGGCGTTTTTCGAGCAGTACTTC

d_gene: .
v_gene: TRBV7-7
j_gene: TRBJ2-1
abundance: few
CDR3aa: CASSLVYSSYNEQFF
CDR3nt: TGTGCCAGCAGCTTAGTATACAGCTCCTACAATGAGCAGTTCTTC

d_gene: TRBD2
v_gene: TRBV7-8
j_gene: TRBJ2-2
abundance: .
CDR3aa: CASSLEFSAGGSTGELFF
CDR3nt: TGTGCCAGCAGCTTGGAGTTTTCTGCGGGAGGAAGCACCGGGGAGCTGTTTTTT

d_gene: TRBD2
v_gene: TRBV29-1
j_gene: TRBJ2-5
abundance: .
CDR3aa: CSVELAGGGETQYF
CDR3nt: TGCAGCGTTGAACTAGCGGGAGGAGGCGAGACCCAGTACTTC

d_gene: .
v_gene: TRBV9
j_gene: TRBJ1-2
abundance: .
CDR3aa: CASRGTANNYGYTF
CDR3nt: TGTGCCAGCAGAGGGACGGCGAATAACTATGGCTACACCTTC

d_gene: TRBD2
v_gene: TRBV10-1
j_gene: TRBJ2-1
abundance: once
CDR3aa: CASSLLAGGGYEQFF
CDR3nt: TGCGCCAGCAGCTTACTAGCGGGAGGGGGGTATGAGCAGTTCTTC

d_gene: .
v_gene: TRBV10-2
j_gene: TRBJ2-1
abundance: .
CDR3aa: CASSLTAPEQFF
CDR3nt: TGCGCCAGCAGCCTGACCGCCCCAGAGCAGTTCTTC

d_gene: TRBD2
v_gene: TRBV14
j_gene: TRBJ2-7
abundance: .
CDR3aa: CATSLGGDYEQYF
CDR3nt: TGTGCCACAAGCCTTGGGGGGGATTACGAGCAGTACTTC

d_gene: .
v_gene: TRBV19
j_gene: TRBJ1-1
abundance: .
CDR3aa: CASSSSVTEAFF
CDR3nt: TGTGCCAGTAGTTCCTCGGTTACTGAAGCTTTCTTT

d_gene: TRBD1
v_gene: TRBV7-2
j_gene: TRBJ1-5
abundance: .
CDR3aa: CASSPRDRGQVNQPQHF
CDR3nt: TGTGCCAGCAGTCCCCGGGACAGGGGACAAGTCAATCAGCCCCAGCATTTT

d_gene: .
v_gene: TRBV7-9
j_gene: TRBJ1-5
abundance: .
CDR3aa: CASSLASQPQHF
CDR3nt: TGTGCCAGCAGCTTGGCTAGTCAGCCCCAGCATTTT

d_gene: .
v_gene: TRBV10-3
j_gene: TRBJ1-1
abundance: .
CDR3aa: CAISEGAGEAFF
CDR3nt: TGTGCCATCAGTGAGGGGGCTGGTGAAGCTTTCTTT

d_gene: .
v_gene: TRBV11-2
j_gene: TRBJ2-1
abundance: .
CDR3aa: CASSGDWGPSPYNEQFF
CDR3nt: TGTGCCAGCAGCGGAGACTGGGGCCCCTCCCCTTACAATGAGCAGTTCTTC

d_gene: TRBD1
v_gene: TRBV10-3
j_gene: TRBJ1-5
abundance: once
CDR3aa: CAIRAGQNNQPQHF
CDR3nt: TGTGCCATCAGGGCGGGACAGAACAATCAGCCCCAGCATTTT

d_gene: TRBD2
v_gene: TRBV7-2
j_gene: TRBJ2-1
abundance: .
CDR3aa: CASSLGLAGDNSYNEQFF
CDR3nt: TGTGCCAGCAGCCTAGGACTAGCGGGAGACAACTCCTACAATGAGCAGTTCTTC

d_gene: .
v_gene: TRBV7-9
j_gene: TRBJ1-4
abundance: .
CDR3aa: CASSSLWLGESEKLFF
CDR3nt: TGTGCCAGCAGCTCCCTCTGGCTTGGTGAGAGTGAAAAACTGTTTTTT

d_gene: TRBD2
v_gene: TRBV27
j_gene: TRBJ2-7
abundance: .
CDR3aa: CASSFSGGYEQYF
CDR3nt: TGTGCCAGCAGTTTTAGCGGGGGCTACGAGCAGTACTTC

d_gene: .
v_gene: TRBV6-1
j_gene: TRBJ2-5
abundance: once
CDR3aa: CASRDYQETQYF
CDR3nt: TGTGCCAGCAGGGACTACCAAGAGACCCAGTACTTC